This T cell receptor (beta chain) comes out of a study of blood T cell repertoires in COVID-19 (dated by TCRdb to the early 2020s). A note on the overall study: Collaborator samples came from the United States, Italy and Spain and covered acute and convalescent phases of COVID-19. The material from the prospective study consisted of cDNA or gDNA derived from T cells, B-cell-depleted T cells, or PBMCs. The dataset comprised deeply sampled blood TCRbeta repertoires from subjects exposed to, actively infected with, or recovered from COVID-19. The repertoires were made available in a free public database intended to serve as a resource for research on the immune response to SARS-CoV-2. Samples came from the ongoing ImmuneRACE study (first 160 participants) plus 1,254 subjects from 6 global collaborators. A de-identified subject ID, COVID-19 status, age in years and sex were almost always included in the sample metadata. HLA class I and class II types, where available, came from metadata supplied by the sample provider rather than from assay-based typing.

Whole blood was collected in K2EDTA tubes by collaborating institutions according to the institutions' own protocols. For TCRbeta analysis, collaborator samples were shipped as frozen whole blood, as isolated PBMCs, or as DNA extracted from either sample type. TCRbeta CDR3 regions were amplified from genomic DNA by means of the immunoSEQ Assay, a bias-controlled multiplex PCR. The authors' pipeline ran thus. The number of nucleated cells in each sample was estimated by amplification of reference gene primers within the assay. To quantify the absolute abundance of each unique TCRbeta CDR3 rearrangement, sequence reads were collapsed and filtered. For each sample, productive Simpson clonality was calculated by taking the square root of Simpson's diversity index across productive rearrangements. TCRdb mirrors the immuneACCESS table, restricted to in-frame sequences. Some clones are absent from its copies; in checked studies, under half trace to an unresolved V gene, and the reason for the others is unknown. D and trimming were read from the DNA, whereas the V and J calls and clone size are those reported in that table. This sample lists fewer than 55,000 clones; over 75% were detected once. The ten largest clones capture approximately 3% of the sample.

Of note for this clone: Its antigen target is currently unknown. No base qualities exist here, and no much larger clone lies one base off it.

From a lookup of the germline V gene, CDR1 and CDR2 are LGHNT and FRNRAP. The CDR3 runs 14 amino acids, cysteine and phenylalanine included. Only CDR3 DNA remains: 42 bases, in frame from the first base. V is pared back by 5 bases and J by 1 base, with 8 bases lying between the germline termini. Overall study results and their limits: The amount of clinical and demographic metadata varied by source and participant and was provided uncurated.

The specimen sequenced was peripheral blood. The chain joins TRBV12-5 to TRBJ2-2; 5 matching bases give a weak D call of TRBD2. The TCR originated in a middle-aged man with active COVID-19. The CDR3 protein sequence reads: CASGEGMNTGELFF. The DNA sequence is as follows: TGTGCTAGTGGTGAGGGCATGAACACCGGGGAGCTGTTTTTT.